The entry below describes one TCR beta chain. Participant-reported clinical history was the basis for cohort assignment. The CDR3 is 15 amino acids. CDR1 is SGDLS and CDR2 is YYNGEE in the germline V gene. J was trimmed by 3 bases and V by 2 bases; bases with no gene match: 4. In the study's own analysis: The authors estimated nucleated cell counts from reference gene primer amplification. Using immunoSEQ multiplex PCR, the repertoire was profiled, and TCRdb retains in-frame clones only, with some absent. V, J and clone size reflect that table, while D and trimming were determined from the DNA. Here the sample spans approximately 140,000 clones, more than 75% being singletons. This entry comes from a study of blood T cell repertoires in COVID-19. Study background: COVID-19 samples collected from the United States, Italy and Spain covered acute and convalescent phases.

The V call is TRBV9, the J call TRBJ2-1; 8 bases agree with TRBD2. The clonotype was recovered from a woman aged 30 to 39 with acute COVID-19. Material for sequencing was PBMCs or T cells enriched from blood (not recorded which). In DNA, the CDR3 is TGTGCCAGCAGCGTCCAAGCGGGGGACTACAATGAGCAGTTCTTC. It translates to CASSVQAGDYNEQFF.